The 8 T cell receptor beta chains reported below all come from one sample, sequenced in a study of T cell responses to AZD1222 COVID-19 vaccine. The method was immunoSEQ multiplex PCR; TCRdb's version includes in-frame clones alone and lacks a portion of them. The sample contains 30,000 to 40,000 clones, approximately 88% of which appear only once. This specimen consisted of peripheral blood, obtained 28 days after the second AZD1222 dose. These receptors originate from an adult who received the AZD1222 COVID-19 vaccine.

The V call is TRBV28, the J call TRBJ1-5, with D possibly being TRBD1 (5 bases). The germline CDR1 and CDR2 sequences are MDHEN and SYDVKM. This CDR3 spans 15 amino acids. With 5 bases removed from V and 0 bases from J, the gap between germline ends came to 11 bases. CDR3: CASSPLQGSNQPQHF. CDR3 DNA: TGTGCCAGCAGTCCTCTTCAGGGTAGCAATCAGCCCCAGCATTTT.

The J gene is TRBJ1-2, the V gene TRBV7-8; D gene unclear. The CDR3 runs 15 residues. V was shortened by 5 bases and J by 1 base, with 14 bases between the two germline ends. The germline CDR1 and CDR2 sequences are SGHVS and FQNEAQ. CDR3 in amino acids: CASSPLRAGNYGYTF. The CDR3 DNA reads TGTGCCAGCAGCCCTTTGAGGGCGGGTAACTATGGCTACACCTTC.

The J gene is TRBJ2-3, the V gene TRBV4-2; TRBD2 aligns across 7 bases. The CDR3 runs 16 residues. Germline V gives CDR1 LGHNA, CDR2 YNFKEQ. After removal of 4 bases from V and 1 base from J, the junction contained 8 bases not matched to a gene. CDR3 in DNA: TGTGCCAGCAGCCTCAGGCGGGGGTCTCGCACAGATACGCAGTATTTT. Protein sequence: CASSLRRGSRTDTQYF.

This clone has just a few counts. CDR3 sequence (DNA): TGTGCCAGTAGGCGAGCGGGGGGCTACACCGGGGAGCTGTTTTTT. Its translation: CASRRAGGYTGELFF. The V and J genes are TRBV19 and TRBJ2-2; 9 bases are a match to TRBD2. The J segment lost 3 bases and the V segment lost 6 bases, leaving 5 bases of the junction unmatched. There are 15 residues in the CDR3. Germline V gene data show CDR1 as LNHDA and CDR2 as SQIVND (reference sequence).

The chain combines TRBV15 with TRBJ2-7, with D possibly being TRBD1 (5 bases). This CDR3 comprises 13 residues. The germline CDR1 and CDR2 sequences are LNHNV and YYDKDF (reference sequence). V was clipped by 0 bases and J by 6 bases, with 9 bases between them. DNA of the CDR3: TGTGCCACCAGCAGAGACAGGGTAGGCGAGCAGTACTTC. Translation gives CATSRDRVGEQYF.

The rearrangement joins TRBV6-6 to TRBJ1-1; unclear D gene. Germline CDR1 is MNHNY and CDR2 is SVGAGI (reference sequence). V was pared by 7 bases and J by 0 bases, with 9 bases between. The CDR3 has 13 residues. CDR3 region: CASTIKLNTEAFF. Written as DNA, the CDR3 is TGTGCCAGCACCATTAAACTGAACACTGAAGCTTTCTTT.

A word on this clone: At one end the junction does not follow the germline gene, possibly because of a read error. This chain links TRBV11-2 with TRBJ2-7; TRBD1 matches 8 bases. The CDR3 length is 14 residues. In germline, CDR1 is SGHAT, CDR2 FQNNGV. The CDR3 DNA sequence: TGTGCCAGCAGCCCCACGACAAGGCAGGGGGCCGTTCACTTC. Protein: CASSPTTRQGAVHF.

The chain employs TRBV2 and TRBJ2-6; 7 positions agree with TRBD1. CDR1 is SNHLY, CDR2 FYNNEI, per germline. V gave up 2 bases and J gave up 0 bases; unmatched junction bases: 7. The CDR3 is 18 residues long. CDR3 in amino acids: CASSERDSWSSGANVLTF. The CDR3 coding sequence is TGTGCCAGCAGTGAACGGGACAGTTGGAGCTCTGGGGCCAACGTCCTGACTTTC. Complete variable domain (other parts from reference TRBV2 and TRBJ2-6): EPEVTQTPSHQVTQMGQEVILRCVPISNHLYFYWYRQILGQKVEFLVSFYNNEISEKSEIFDDQFSVERPDGSNFTLKIRSTKLEDSAMYFCASSERDSWSSGANVLTFGAGSRLTVL.